This T cell receptor (beta chain) appears in the sequencing data of a study of a mutant IDH1 vaccine in newly diagnosed glioma. CDR3 length: 12 residues. Trimming left V 6 bases short and J 7 bases short, with 12 bases between. The germline gives CDR1 MNHEY, CDR2 SMNVEV (reference sequence). Specified time point: week 11, during vaccination. Doses consisted of 300 ug of mutant IDH1 20-mer peptide each, paired with topical imiquimod. Using immunoSEQ multiplex PCR, the repertoire was profiled, and TCRdb retains in-frame clones only, with some absent. The sample carries 30,000 to 35,000 clones, 85% to 90% recorded once. Details on this clone: Its antigen is unidentified.

The J gene is TRBJ1-1, the V gene TRBV27; weak D call: TRBD1 (6 bases). This material consisted of PBMCs, taken from a glioma patient whose treatment included an IDH1 peptide vaccine. This clonotype was obtained from a man aged 18 to 35 with glioma. The CDR3 spells CASRGASLEAFF. CDR3 bases: TGTGCCAGCAGGGGGGCGTCACTTGAAGCTTTCTTT.